The clone carrying this T cell receptor (beta chain) was observed a few times. Its antigen remains unknown. MiXCR was run by TCRdb on the 5' RACE reads, yielding one entry per CDR3 protein. The sample consists of some 120,000 distinct CDR3 sequences, around a sixth of them appearing once. The data are from a study of T-cell memory formation after mild COVID-19. Study results and caveats: Most CD4+ clones that shrank were in CM and EM, while CD8+ ones turned up in EMRA. Cross-reactive memory apparently joined, as some responding clones appeared in pre-infection memory.

This CDR3 spans 15 amino acids. V was pared by 0 bases and J by 2 bases, with 11 bases between. Germline CDR1 reads DFQATT; CDR2 reads SNEGSKA (reference sequence). The sample comprised PBMCs or a T cell subset sorted from them (not recorded which). This sequence was found in an adult woman who had mild COVID-19 (a few samples of this study predate the infection). Cell type and time point are not known. The chain couples TRBV20-1 to TRBJ2-1; D gene ambiguous. This CDR3 is CSARDTRLAYNEQFF. The CDR3 nucleotides are TGCAGTGCTAGAGACACCCGGTTAGCCTACAATGAGCAGTTCTTC.